One sample yielded the 32 T cell receptor beta chains listed below, sequenced in a study of response to subunit inactivated influenza vaccine. A single record per CDR3 protein comes from TCRdb applying MiXCR to the RT-PCR reads. The sample contains 450,000 to 600,000 distinct CDR3 sequences, approximately 6.9% of which appear only once. The sequenced sample was PBMCs from blood, obtained approximately 25 months after vaccination. The receptor source for this set is a man between 50 and 69 years old who received an inactivated influenza vaccine.

The chain combines TRBV4-2 with TRBJ2-5, with TRBD1 matching 7 bases. Germline V gene data show CDR1 as LGHNA and CDR2 as YNFKEQ. The CDR3 sequence is 14 residues long. V shed 4 bases, J shed 3 bases, and the junction held 5 bases outside the gene matches. CDR3 bases: TGTGCCAGCAGCCGAGGAGACAGGGAAGAGACCCAGTACTTC. Translating gives CASSRGDREETQYF.

This clonotype has ten or more counts. The gene calls are TRBV4-3 and TRBJ1-4; D remains ambiguous. This CDR3 contains 15 residues. V lost 0 bases to trimming and J lost 7 bases, with 12 bases between them. Germline assignment: CDR1 LGHNA and CDR2 YSLEER. This CDR3 reads CASSQDRGGFEKLFF. The CDR3 coding sequence is TGCGCCAGCAGCCAAGACCGCGGAGGTTTTGAAAAACTGTTTTTT.

This clonotype came up a few times. V usage is TRBV19 and J usage is TRBJ2-1; the D call may be TRBD1 or TRBD2 (6 bases each). Per germline, CDR1 LNHDA and CDR2 SQIVND (reference sequence). Trimming pared 6 bases from V and 3 bases from J, leaving 15 bases between. There are 15 residues in the CDR3. Written as DNA, the CDR3 is TGTGCCAGTAGCCCAAGAGGGGGGATCTACAATGAGCAGTTCTTC. Amino acids: CASSPRGGIYNEQFF.

In this sample, this clonotype turned up a few times. The chain carries TRBV20-1 and TRBJ1-3; the D gene is possibly TRBD1 (6 bases). CDR1 DFQATT and CDR2 SNEGSKA come from the germline V gene (reference sequence). V lost 5 bases to trimming and J lost 4 bases, with 15 bases between them. The CDR3 extends over 14 amino acids. The CDR3: CSARTAEGGNTIYF. DNA of the CDR3: TGCAGTGCTCGGACAGCCGAAGGGGGAAACACCATATATTTT.

In its sample, this clonotype was seen many times. The chain has TRBV5-1 and TRBJ2-7; a possible D gene is TRBD1 (7 bases). Germline values: CDR1 SGHRS, CDR2 YFSETQ. Between the trimmed V and J ends, which lost 4 bases and 3 bases, there was a span of 17 bases. The CDR3 runs to 15 residues. The CDR3 loop is CASSPERQGGYEQYF. CDR3 DNA: TGCGCCAGCAGCCCGGAAAGACAGGGAGGCTACGAGCAGTACTTC.

This clonotype has more than one count but fewer than ten. The chain joins TRBV12-3 or TRBV12-4 to TRBJ1-2; TRBD1 agrees at 8 bases. CDR3 length: 15 amino acids. V lost 5 bases, J lost 5 bases, and 10 bases stayed unmatched. DNA for the CDR3: TGTGCCAGCAGTACCTCATATCGGACAGGGTATGGCTACACCTTC. Encoded protein: CASSTSYRTGYGYTF.

The chain employs TRBV6-5 and TRBJ1-6; D unresolved. Looked up from germline, CDR1 is MNHEY and CDR2 is SVGAGI. CDR3 length: 12 amino acids. V lost 6 bases, J lost 8 bases, and 8 bases lay in between. CDR3 loop: CASRNGDSPLHF. CDR3 DNA: TGTGCCAGCAGGAACGGGGATTCACCCCTCCACTTT.

The gene calls are TRBV7-6 and TRBJ1-6, with a tentative D call TRBD1 (5 bases). The CDR3 contains 20 residues. Between the trimmed V and J ends, which lost 0 bases and 0 bases, there was a span of 18 bases. CDR1 and CDR2 (germline): SGHVS, FNYEAQ. As DNA, the CDR3 is TGTGCCAGCAGCTTAGCGTGGTTCAAAGGGGCGAGCTCCTATAATTCACCCCTCCACTTT. Encoded protein: CASSLAWFKGASSYNSPLHF.

This clonotype showed up many times. The gene calls are TRBV6-2 or TRBV6-3 and TRBJ1-1, with D tentatively TRBD1 (5 bases). V lost 0 bases, J lost 4 bases, and 18 bases lay in between. The CDR3 extends over 17 amino acids. Germline V CDR1 and CDR2: MNHEY, SVGEGT. The CDR3 spells CASSYSEGTLLLTEAFF. CDR3 nucleotides: TGTGCCAGCAGTTACTCGGAGGGGACTCTTCTACTCACTGAAGCTTTCTTT.

There are many counts of this clonotype. The J gene is TRBJ1-2, the V gene TRBV7-2; D might be TRBD1 (6 bases). V shed 5 bases and J shed 8 bases, with 12 bases lying between them. The CDR3 extends over 12 amino acids. CDR1 SGHTA and CDR2 FQGNSA come from the germline V gene. The CDR3 sequence is CASSPQGKGYTF. In DNA form, the CDR3 reads TGTGCCAGCAGCCCACAGGGAAAAGGCTACACCTTC.

The rearrangement joins TRBV15 to TRBJ2-7; a weak D match, TRBD1 (6 bases). This CDR3 is 13 amino acids long. CDR1 and CDR2 from the germline V gene are LNHNV and YYDKDF (reference sequence). V shed 3 bases and J shed 5 bases, with 11 bases lying between them. DNA of the CDR3: TGTGCCACCAGCAGGGAATGGACAGACGAGCAGTACTTC. It codes for CATSREWTDEQYF. Full variable domain (missing parts from reference TRBV15 and TRBJ2-7): DAMVIQNPRYQVTQFGKPVTLSCSQTLNHNVMYWYQQKSSQAPKLLFHYYDKDFNNEADTPDNFQSRRPNTSFCFLDIRSPGLGDTAMYLCATSREWTDEQYFGPGTRLTVT.

There are many counts of this clonotype. CDR3 sequence reads: CASSLQREKLFF. DNA of the CDR3: TGTGCCAGCAGCCTTCAGAGGGAAAAACTGTTTTTT. The chain joins TRBV7-2 to TRBJ1-4; D remains unclear. V was pared by 5 bases and J by 8 bases, with 9 bases between. The germline CDR1 and CDR2 sequences are SGHTA and FQGNSA. The CDR3 sequence is 12 residues long.

A few counts support this clonotype. The chain recombines TRBV7-2 with TRBJ2-5; D is possibly TRBD1 or TRBD2 (6 bases each). Trimming took 2 bases from V and 9 from J, leaving 10 bases between them. The length of the CDR3 is 12 residues. Germline CDR1 reads SGHTA; CDR2 reads FQGNSA. CDR3 DNA: TGTGCCAGCAGCTTAAGTCGGGGGCCCCAGTACTTC. Translating gives CASSLSRGPQYF.

The chain uses TRBV29-1 and TRBJ2-3, with 9 bases aligning to TRBD2. The junction had 13 bases not matched to a gene; V was cut back by 7 bases and J by 5 bases. CDR3 length equals 15 residues. The germline V gene has CDR1 SQVTM and CDR2 ANQGSEA. The CDR3 DNA reads TGCAGCGGACGAGCGGGGGGCCCCATTAGAGATACGCAGTATTTT. Its translation: CSGRAGGPIRDTQYF.

The genes are TRBV6-1 and TRBJ2-4, with 10 bases aligning to TRBD1. The junction had 9 bases not matched to a gene; V was cut back by 5 bases and J by 2 bases. Germline V gene lookup returns CDR1 MNHNS and CDR2 SASEGT. This CDR3 has 17 residues. In DNA form, the CDR3 reads TGTGCCAGCAGTCCCATGGACAGGGGGGGACCCAAAAACATTCAGTACTTC. Amino acids: CASSPMDRGGPKNIQYF.

J is TRBJ1-4 and V is TRBV5-8, with 12 bases matching TRBD1. The germline V gene encodes CDR1 SGHTS and CDR2 YDEGEE. The V gene end was trimmed by 3 bases and the J gene end by 10 bases; junction bases not matched to a gene: 7. The CDR3 extends over 15 amino acids. The CDR3 region is CASSSPGQGAGKLFF. In DNA form, the CDR3 reads TGTGCCAGCAGCTCGCCGGGACAGGGGGCCGGAAAACTGTTTTTT.

With regard to this clonotype: A much larger clone lies one base from this, so it may be a read error. The V call is TRBV28, the J call TRBJ2-3; no reliable D call. The germline V and J ends were trimmed by 6 bases and 2 bases, with 12 bases remaining between them. The CDR3 is 14 amino acids. Per the germline V gene, CDR1 is MDHEN and CDR2 is SYDVKM. The CDR3 bases are TGTGCCAGCAGCTCCAGGTGGACCACAGATACGCAGTATTTT. It specifies CASSSRWTTDTQYF.

This clonotype was seen many times. The chain recombines TRBV5-1 with TRBJ1-4; TRBD1 aligns across 8 bases. Germline V gives CDR1 SGHRS, CDR2 YFSETQ. The CDR3 runs 15 residues. Trimming cost V 0 bases and J 7 bases; bases outside gene matches: 5. The DNA for the CDR3 is TGCGCCAGCAGCTTGGCTACAGGGGGAGGTGAAAAACTGTTTTTT. This gives the protein CASSLATGGGEKLFF.

This clonotype was seen ten or more times. The chain carries TRBV10-3 and TRBJ2-3; D call uncertain. Trimming stripped 8 bases from V and 2 bases from J, with 11 bases between. The V gene's germline CDR1 is ENHRY and CDR2 SYGVKD. This CDR3 is built from 13 residues. The CDR3 loop is CAIADALTDTQYF. DNA for the CDR3: TGTGCCATCGCAGACGCACTCACAGATACGCAGTATTTT.

This clonotype was detected ten times or more. The V and J genes are TRBV12-3 or TRBV12-4 and TRBJ2-5; D unresolved. V lost 6 bases and J 9 bases, leaving 20 bases between the germline ends. The CDR3 contains 14 residues. The CDR3 nucleotides read TGTGCCAGCAGCTCCGGCCCTCAAGGGTTGGCCCAGTACTTC. It specifies CASSSGPQGLAQYF.

The table lists this clonotype with many counts. The rearrangement uses TRBV5-1 and TRBJ2-7; 9 bases map to TRBD1. The V gene end was trimmed by 4 bases and the J gene end by 2 bases; junction bases not matched to a gene: 4. The CDR3 is 14 residues long. CDR1 and CDR2 (germline): SGHRS, YFSETQ. This CDR3 is CASSIRTGAYEQYF. In DNA, the CDR3 is TGCGCCAGCAGCATCCGGACAGGGGCCTACGAGCAGTACTTC. Complete variable domain (other parts from reference TRBV5-1 and TRBJ2-7): KAGVTQTPRYLIKTRGQQVTLSCSPISGHRSVSWYQQTPGQGLQFLFEYFSETQRNKGNFPGRFSGRQFSNSRSEMNVSTLELGDSALYLCASSIRTGAYEQYFGPGTRLTVT.

This clonotype was picked up many times. The V gene is TRBV18, the J gene TRBJ1-6; D is undetermined. The germline CDR1 and CDR2 sequences are KGHSH and LQKENI. The CDR3 runs to 15 residues. The germline V and J ends were trimmed by 4 bases and 7 bases, with 14 bases remaining between them. CDR3 sequence reads: CASSLLTRTNSPLHF. CDR3 sequence (DNA): TGTGCCAGCTCACTCCTGACCCGGACCAATTCACCCCTCCACTTT.

This clonotype has a handful of counts. The rearrangement links TRBV10-3 to TRBJ2-1; TRBD2 agrees at 9 bases. CDR1 is ENHRY, CDR2 SYGVKD, per germline. This CDR3 contains 16 residues. V shed 2 bases and J 9 bases; nucleotides not matched to a gene: 11. The CDR3 loop reads CAISEGTSGGFGEQFF. DNA of the CDR3: TGTGCCATCAGTGAGGGGACGAGCGGGGGGTTCGGTGAGCAGTTCTTC.

The chain links TRBV7-8 to TRBJ2-7; the match to TRBD2 covers 7 bases. The CDR3 consists of 17 residues. CDR1 SGHVS and CDR2 FQNEAQ come from the germline V gene. The J segment lost 0 bases and the V segment lost 2 bases, leaving 10 bases of the junction unmatched. CDR3 residues: CASSLRASAGDSYEQYF. The CDR3 DNA reads TGTGCCAGCAGCTTAAGGGCTAGCGCGGGGGACTCCTACGAGCAGTACTTC.

This clonotype was counted ten times or more. The chain carries TRBV20-1 and TRBJ1-1; TRBD1 aligns across 7 bases. The length of the CDR3 is 13 residues. Germline V gene data show CDR1 as DFQATT and CDR2 as SNEGSKA (reference sequence). With V trimmed by 5 bases and J by 7 bases, 10 bases remained unmatched. The CDR3 is CSACDRAKDEAFF. Written as DNA, the CDR3 is TGCAGTGCTTGTGACAGGGCGAAAGATGAAGCTTTCTTT.

The chain has TRBV5-1 and TRBJ1-5, with unresolved D. Trimming took off 1 base at V and 5 bases at J, with 10 bases between the two ends. The CDR3 loop spans 14 amino acids. Germline loops: CDR1 SGHRS, CDR2 YFSETQ. The CDR3 region is CASSLMAGDQPQHF. DNA of the CDR3: TGCGCCAGCAGCTTGATGGCAGGCGATCAGCCCCAGCATTTT.

This clonotype was observed many times. This chain joins TRBV20-1 and TRBJ1-5; possible D gene TRBD1, 5 bases. The CDR3 is 15 amino acids. Germline CDR1 is DFQATT and CDR2 is SNEGSKA (reference sequence). V lost 3 bases to trimming and J lost 0 bases, with 12 bases between them. As DNA, the CDR3 is TGCAGTGCTAGGATTGGGGGTTATAGCAATCAGCCCCAGCATTTT. This translates into CSARIGGYSNQPQHF.

The rearrangement joins TRBV6-2 or TRBV6-3 to TRBJ2-5, with a weak D call TRBD2 (5 bases). Trimming pared 2 bases from V and 5 bases from J, leaving 15 bases between. The CDR3 is made up of 15 amino acids. Germline V gene lookup returns CDR1 MNHEY and CDR2 SVGEGT. CDR3 loop: CASSYAQPGMETQYF. For the CDR3, the DNA is TGTGCCAGCAGTTACGCTCAACCCGGGATGGAGACCCAGTACTTC.

This chain joins TRBV20-1 and TRBJ2-7; D gene unclear. V was trimmed by 0 bases and J by 3 bases, leaving 12 bases between them. This CDR3 has 14 amino acids. The V gene's germline CDR1 is DFQATT and CDR2 SNEGSKA (reference sequence). The CDR3 sequence: CSARDLRLGYEQYF. The CDR3, as DNA: TGCAGTGCTAGAGATCTGAGACTTGGCTACGAGCAGTACTTC.

This clonotype occurred many times. The rearrangement links TRBV6-5 to TRBJ2-1; 11 bases fit TRBD2. The germline CDR1 and CDR2 sequences are MNHEY and SVGAGI. J lost 2 bases, V lost 2 bases, and 2 bases had no gene match. The CDR3 consists of 16 residues. As DNA, the CDR3 is TGTGCCAGCAGTTACCTAGCGGGGGGCCCCTACAATGAGCAGTTCTTC. This sequence encodes CASSYLAGGPYNEQFF.

This clonotype was observed a few times. The gene calls are TRBV10-3 and TRBJ1-3; the D is unclear. V dropped 6 bases and J dropped 0 bases, with 6 bases sitting between them. The CDR3 totals 13 residues. CDR1 and CDR2 from the germline V gene are ENHRY and SYGVKD. CDR3 amino acids: CAIRDISGNTIYF. The CDR3 coding sequence is TGTGCCATCAGAGACATCTCTGGAAACACCATATATTTT.

In this sample, this clonotype turned up a few times. The chain joins TRBV24-1 to TRBJ2-1, with no clear D. CDR1 is KGHDR, CDR2 SFDVKD, per germline. Trimming removed 2 bases at V and 0 bases at J, with 10 bases between. This CDR3 is 16 amino acids long. The CDR3 loop is CATSDSLPSSYNEQFF. CDR3 in DNA: TGTGCCACCAGTGATTCACTACCAAGCTCCTACAATGAGCAGTTCTTC.